Shown below are 18 T cell receptor beta chains from a single sample sequenced in a study of blood T cells in healthy people across ages. Combining a sample-barcoded 5' primer with a J-beta primer mix, a second PCR ran for about 7 to 11 cycles. TCRdb fed the 5' RACE reads into MiXCR, producing one record per CDR3 protein. The sample carries hundreds of thousands of distinct CDR3 sequences, about 42% recorded once. The sample consisted of blood. The receptors derive from a man aged 55 to 70 in good health.

This clonotype was counted a few times. The chain recombines TRBV18 with TRBJ1-4; D gene unclear. Trimming took off 4 bases at V and 3 bases at J, with 6 bases between the two ends. CDR1 and CDR2 from the germline V gene are KGHSH and LQKENI. CDR3 length: 13 residues. The CDR3 is CASSRSSNEKLFF. The CDR3 DNA is TGTGCCAGCTCACGATCATCTAATGAAAAACTGTTTTTT. Looking up the rest from reference TRBV18 and TRBJ1-4 gives the full variable domain: NAGVMQNPRHLVRRRGQEARLRCSPMKGHSHVYWYRQLPEEGLKFMVYLQKENIIDESGMPKERFSAEFPKEGPSILRIQQVVRGDSAAYFCASSRSSNEKLFFGSGTQLSVL.

The rearrangement joins TRBV4-1 to TRBJ1-5; 8 nucleotides agree with TRBD1. The J segment lost 5 bases and the V segment lost 4 bases, leaving 4 bases of the junction unmatched. Per the germline V gene, CDR1 is MGHRA and CDR2 is YSYEKL. The CDR3 totals 14 residues. The CDR3 DNA sequence: TGCGCCAGCAGCCGCTTACAGGGGGATCAGCCCCAGCATTTT. It is translated as CASSRLQGDQPQHF.

This chain connects TRBV2 to TRBJ2-7, with 8 bases matching TRBD1. The ends lost 0 bases at V and 3 bases at J; junction bases unmatched: 4. The CDR3 is 15 amino acids. Germline V gives CDR1 SNHLY, CDR2 FYNNEI. CDR3 in DNA: TGTGCCAGCAGTGAAGCCCAGGGGGCTCTCTACGAGCAGTACTTC. The encoded protein is CASSEAQGALYEQYF.

In nucleotides, the CDR3 is TGTGCCAGCAGCGTCGGACAGGGGATGGATGAAAAACTGTTTTTT. Encoded protein: CASSVGQGMDEKLFF. The chain is built from TRBV9 and TRBJ1-4, with 9 bases matching TRBD1. V was clipped by 2 bases and J by 6 bases; unmatched bases: 5. Germline CDR1 and CDR2: SGDLS and YYNGEE. The CDR3 extends over 15 amino acids.

This clonotype has only a few counts. V and J are TRBV29-1 and TRBJ1-2; possible D gene TRBD1, 5 bases. Germline loops: CDR1 SQVTM, CDR2 ANQGSEA. This CDR3 spans 13 amino acids. V lost 4 bases, J lost 8 bases, and 17 bases lay in between. The CDR3 region has the DNA TGCAGCGTTGTATGGTCGGGACTTAGAGGCTACACCTTC. It yields the protein CSVVWSGLRGYTF.

V usage is TRBV11-2 and J usage is TRBJ2-3; D possibly corresponds to TRBD2 (6 bases). This CDR3 region has 13 residues. The germline V and J ends were trimmed by 11 bases and 2 bases, with 14 bases remaining between them. CDR1 and CDR2 (germline): SGHAT, FQNNGV. The CDR3 sequence: CAGGGDLTDTQYF. Written as DNA, the CDR3 is TGTGCCGGAGGAGGGGACCTCACAGATACGCAGTATTTT.

Concerning this clonotype: A read error may account for a junction end that differs from germline. The chain couples TRBV7-2 to TRBJ2-1; D unresolved. The CDR3 runs 14 residues. In germline, CDR1 is SGHTA, CDR2 FQGNSA. Here the CDR3 reads CASSLAPLYSEQFF. The CDR3 DNA reads TGTGCCAGCAGCTTAGCGCCCCTATACAGTGAGCAGTTCTTC.

The rearrangement uses TRBV7-6 and TRBJ2-3, with unresolved D. Germline assignment: CDR1 SGHVS and CDR2 FNYEAQ. V shed 1 base and J shed 2 bases, with 16 bases lying between them. There are 17 residues in the CDR3. This CDR3 reads CASSLESRFVVTDTQYF. The CDR3 coding sequence is TGTGCCAGCAGCTTAGAATCCCGTTTCGTGGTCACAGATACGCAGTATTTT.

V and J are TRBV7-3 and TRBJ2-1; D is unresolved. V was clipped by 0 bases and J by 4 bases, with 10 bases between them. The CDR3 runs to 15 residues. Germline-derived CDR1 and CDR2 are SGHTA and FQGTGA. The CDR3 sequence: CASSLTGLRYNEQFF. The CDR3 nucleotides read TGTGCCAGCAGCTTAACAGGGCTACGGTACAATGAGCAGTTCTTC. Supplemented by reference TRBV7-3 and TRBJ2-1, the full variable domain reads GAGVSQTPSNKVTEKGKYVELRCDPISGHTALYWYRQSLGQGPEFLIYFQGTGAADDSGLPNDRFFAVRPEGSVSTLKIQRTERGDSAVYLCASSLTGLRYNEQFFGPGTRLTVL.

This clonotype was counted many times. A much larger clone is a single base away; this may be a read error. The chain recombines TRBV5-5 with TRBJ2-5, with D possibly being TRBD1 (5 bases). V lost 4 bases and J 5 bases, leaving 18 bases between the germline ends. The CDR3 is 15 residues long. CDR1 and CDR2 from the germline V gene are SGHKS and YYEKEE (reference sequence). The CDR3 protein is CASSPESQGLETQYF. The CDR3 DNA reads TGTGCCAGCAGCCCAGAAAGTCAGGGTTTGGAGACCCAGTACTTC.

This clonotype was observed once. It may be a read error: a sequence one base away is much more abundant. The rearrangement joins TRBV9 to TRBJ1-2, with 8 bases lining up with TRBD1. In germline, CDR1 is SGDLS, CDR2 YYNGEE. J gave up 8 bases and V 0 bases, and 12 bases lay outside the gene matches. The CDR3 contains 16 residues. This chain's CDR3 is CASSVVPGQEAQGYTF. Here the CDR3 DNA reads TGTGCCAGCAGCGTAGTTCCGGGACAGGAGGCGCAAGGCTACACCTTC.

This clonotype has only a few counts. This sequence joins TRBV6-2 or TRBV6-3 and TRBJ2-1; 13 bases are shared with TRBD2. The CDR3 is made up of 18 amino acids. Germline V gene lookup returns CDR1 MNHEY and CDR2 SVGEGT. After removal of 2 bases from V and 2 bases from J, the junction contained 6 bases not matched to a gene. The CDR3 bases are TGTGCCAGCAGTTACCCTCCGACTAGCGGGGGGCCCTACAATGAGCAGTTCTTC. As protein: CASSYPPTSGGPYNEQFF.

CDR3 coding DNA: TGTGCCAGCAGCTTAGAAAGGTTTAGGGACAGGGGGGCCTACGAGCAGTACTTC. It translates to CASSLERFRDRGAYEQYF. The J gene is TRBJ2-7, the V gene TRBV7-8, with 11 bases that match TRBD1. V was clipped by 1 base and J by 2 bases; unmatched bases: 10. This CDR3 has 18 residues. Germline V lookup: CDR1 SGHVS, CDR2 FQNEAQ.

The rearrangement uses TRBV7-3 and TRBJ2-7, with 8 bases fitting TRBD2. Trimming at V came to 1 base and at J to 1 base, leaving 0 bases not matched to a gene. From germline, CDR1 is SGHTA and CDR2 FQGTGA. The CDR3 is made up of 14 amino acids. This CDR3 is CASSLIAGSYEQYF. The CDR3 coding sequence is TGTGCCAGCAGCTTAATAGCGGGGTCCTACGAGCAGTACTTC.

The chain links TRBV4-3 to TRBJ1-6; D might be TRBD1 (5 bases). This CDR3 spans 14 amino acids. CDR1 LGHNA and CDR2 YSLEER come from the germline V gene. Between the trimmed V and J ends, which lost 1 base and 9 bases, there was a span of 10 bases. CDR3 DNA sequence: TGCGCCAGCAGCCAAGGACAGTCCGCTTCACCCCTCCACTTT. Translation gives CASSQGQSASPLHF.

Ten or more counts support this clonotype. This chain links TRBV7-2 with TRBJ2-5; D may be TRBD1 (6 bases). Germline V gene data show CDR1 as SGHTA and CDR2 as FQGNSA. The CDR3 sequence is 17 residues long. V was shortened by 6 bases and J by 2 bases, with 22 bases between the two germline ends. The CDR3 DNA reads TGTGCCAGCAGTCCATGGGGCACAGGGATTCGGCAAGAGACCCAGTACTTC. Translation: CASSPWGTGIRQETQYF. The whole variable domain, remainder taken from reference TRBV7-2 and TRBJ2-5, is GAGVSQSPSNKVTEKGKDVELRCDPISGHTALYWYRQSLGQGLEFLIYFQGNSAPDKSGLPSDRFSAERTGGSVSTLTIQRTQQEDSAVYLCASSPWGTGIRQETQYFGPGTRLLVL.

This clonotype showed up just a few times. The chain links TRBV30 to TRBJ2-7; a possible D gene is TRBD1 (5 bases). The CDR3 length is 11 residues. CDR1 and CDR2 (germline): GTSNPN, SVGIG (reference sequence). V shed 8 bases and J shed 3 bases, with 11 bases lying between them. CDR3 protein: CALTESYEQYF. DNA for the CDR3: TGTGCCCTGACAGAAAGCTACGAGCAGTACTTC. Variable domain in full (rest from reference TRBV30 and TRBJ2-7): SQTIHQWPATLVQPVGSPLSLECTVEGTSNPNLYWYRQAAGRGLQLLFYSVGIGQISSEVPQNLSASRPQDRQFILSSKKLLLSDSGFYLCALTESYEQYFGPGTRLTVT.

Points on this clonotype: This may arise from a read error, as a much more abundant clone is one base away. The genes are TRBV6-5 and TRBJ1-1; D is possibly TRBD1 (5 bases). The ends were cut back, 4 bases at V and 1 base at J, with 10 bases in the middle. The CDR3 covers 14 residues. Germline CDR1 is MNHEY and CDR2 is SVGAGI. Here the CDR3 reads CASSLDRKNTEAFF. The CDR3 DNA sequence: TGTGCCAGCAGTTTAGACAGAAAGAACACTGAAGCTTTCTTT.